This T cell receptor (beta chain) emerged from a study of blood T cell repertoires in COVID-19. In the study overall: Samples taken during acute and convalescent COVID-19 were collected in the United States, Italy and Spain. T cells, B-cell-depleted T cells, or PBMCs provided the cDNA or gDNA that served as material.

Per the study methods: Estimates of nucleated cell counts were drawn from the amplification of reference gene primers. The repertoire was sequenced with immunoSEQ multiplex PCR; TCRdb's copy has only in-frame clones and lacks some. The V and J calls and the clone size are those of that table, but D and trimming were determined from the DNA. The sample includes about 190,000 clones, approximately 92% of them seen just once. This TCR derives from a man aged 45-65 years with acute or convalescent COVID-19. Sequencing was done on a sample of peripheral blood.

The CDR3 DNA is TGTGCCAGCTCCCCGGGTGAGCCGGTCGGTGGCTACACCTTC. Amino acid sequence: CASSPGEPVGGYTF. This rearrangement joins TRBV18 to TRBJ1-2; D is uncertain. The germline gives CDR1 KGHSH, CDR2 LQKENI. Trimming cost V 6 bases and J 7 bases, with 18 bases left between them. The CDR3 covers 14 residues.